This TCR beta chain was profiled in a study of control samples from healthy donors and cancer patients. Using immunoSEQ multiplex PCR, the repertoire was profiled, and TCRdb retains in-frame clones only, with some absent. This sample carries under 95,000 clones, around 84% of them seen once, and the ten largest clones take about 14%. Germline trimming cut 0 bases from V and 5 bases from J; bases unmatched to any gene: 5. Germline V gene sequence: CDR1 SGDLS, CDR2 YYNGEE. The CDR3 is 15 residues long. This chain joins TRBV9 and TRBJ2-5; 9 bases agree with TRBD2. This TCR came from a man aged 45-60 years in good health. Sequenced input: blood. The CDR3: CASSVDPAGGETQYF. CDR3 in DNA: TGTGCCAGCAGCGTAGACCCGGCGGGAGGGGAGACCCAGTACTTC.